The entry below describes one T cell receptor beta chain. Its cognate antigen is unknown. This entry belongs to a study of cytomegalovirus exposure and HLA in healthy donors. Study summary: Tens of millions of unique TCRs from HLA-typed donors made up an early data release. Study findings and constraints: It is likely that the observed cluster of highly shared sequence variants was a sequencing artifact. In terms of immune exposure information, only CMV serostatus was available.

The CDR3 has 15 amino acids. V was cut by 3 bases and J by 0 bases, with 10 bases left in between. CDR1 and CDR2 from the germline V gene are SGHTA and FQGNSA. There were likely unrecorded immune exposures, though donors were nominally healthy when sampled. Primers: 60 Vbeta forward and 13 Jbeta reverse. The data were produced by immunoSEQ multiplex PCR, yet TCRdb's version contains in-frame clones alone and is incomplete. The sample yields over 150,000 clones, roughly 79% seen once. Sequencing used PBMCs. The chain is built from TRBV7-2 and TRBJ2-3, with D maybe TRBD2 (5 bases). The clonotype was recovered from a woman aged 45-59 years in good health and CMV-seronegative. This chain's CDR3 is CASSFVGGSTDTQYF. Here the CDR3 DNA reads TGTGCCAGCAGCTTTGTTGGCGGGAGCACAGATACGCAGTATTTT.